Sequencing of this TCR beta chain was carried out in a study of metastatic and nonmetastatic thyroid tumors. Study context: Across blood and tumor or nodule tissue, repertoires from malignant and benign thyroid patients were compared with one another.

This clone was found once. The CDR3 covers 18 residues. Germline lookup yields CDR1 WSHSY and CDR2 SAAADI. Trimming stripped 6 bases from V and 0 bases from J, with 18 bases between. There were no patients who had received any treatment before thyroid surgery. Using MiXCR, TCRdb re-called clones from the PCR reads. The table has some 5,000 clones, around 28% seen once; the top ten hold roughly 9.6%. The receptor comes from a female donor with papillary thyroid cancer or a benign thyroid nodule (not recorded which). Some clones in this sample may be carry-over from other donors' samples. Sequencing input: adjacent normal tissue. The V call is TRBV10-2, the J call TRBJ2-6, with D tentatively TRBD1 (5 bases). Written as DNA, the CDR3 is TGCGCCAGCAGGAATACGACAGTTAACCTCTCTGGGGCCAACGTCCTGACTTTC. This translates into CASRNTTVNLSGANVLTF.